The 22 T cell receptor beta chains given below trace back to one sample, sequenced in a study of blood T cell repertoires in COVID-19 (dated by TCRdb to between 2020 and 2021). Libraries were prepared through the immunoSEQ multiplex PCR assay. Not all clones reach the TCRdb copy of this immuneACCESS table, which keeps in-frame sequences only. Checked studies attribute under half of the gap to unresolved V genes and leave the rest unexplained. The table for this sample lists 200,000 to 250,000 clones; around 84% of them were counted only once. Clones ranked in the top ten supply roughly 5.3% of the sample. Material: peripheral blood. The receptors here all came from a woman aged 60-75 years who had recovered from COVID-19.

The sample holds one count of this clone. The rearrangement uses TRBV5-1 and TRBJ2-3, with D possibly matching TRBD1 (6 bases). V lost 4 bases and J lost 9, with 12 bases in between. The CDR3 runs to 12 residues. Germline loops: CDR1 SGHRS, CDR2 YFSETQ. The CDR3 sequence: CASSEGHKTQYF. In nucleotides, the CDR3 is TGCGCCAGCAGCGAGGGACATAAAACGCAGTATTTT.

The rearrangement joins TRBV5-6 to TRBJ1-2, with 7 nucleotides matching TRBD1. The germline V gene has CDR1 SGHDT and CDR2 YYEEEE. The CDR3 runs to 13 residues. V lost 0 bases and J lost 4; bases outside the gene matches: 0. CDR3 loop: CASSLDRGYGYTF. The CDR3 nucleotides are TGTGCCAGCAGCTTGGACAGGGGCTATGGCTACACCTTC.

The chain has TRBV2 and TRBJ2-2; D perhaps matches TRBD2 (5 bases). CDR3 length equals 14 residues. Trimming left V 11 bases short and J 6 bases short, with 19 bases between. The V gene's germline CDR1 is SNHLY and CDR2 FYNNEI. The CDR3 DNA reads TGTGCCGGCCAACTAGTTCGTCTTGCCGGGGAGCTGTTTTTT. Translated, it gives CAGQLVRLAGELFF.

The chain combines TRBV7-9 with TRBJ2-5; D may be TRBD1 (5 bases). The CDR3 has 14 amino acids. Trimming left V 1 base short and J 5 bases short, with 11 bases between. From germline, CDR1 is SEHNR and CDR2 FQNEAQ (reference sequence). The chain's CDR3 is CASSLGAGRETQYF. In DNA, the CDR3 is TGTGCCAGCAGCTTAGGGGCAGGGCGGGAGACCCAGTACTTC.

The chain recombines TRBV18 with TRBJ2-7; 9 bases line up with TRBD1. The V gene's germline CDR1 is KGHSH and CDR2 LQKENI. The V gene end was trimmed by 8 bases and the J gene end by 3 bases; junction bases not matched to a gene: 8. This CDR3 has 14 residues. The CDR3 region has the DNA TGTGCCAGCGCTATGAGGGACAGGGTCTACGAGCAGTACTTC. It encodes CASAMRDRVYEQYF.

This clone was recorded only once. The chain carries TRBV5-4 and TRBJ1-3; D unclear. The CDR3 is 14 residues long. V lost 3 bases, J lost 1 base, and 8 bases lay in between. The germline gives CDR1 SGHNT, CDR2 YYREEE (reference sequence). Here the CDR3 DNA reads TGTGCCAGCAGCTCCATCAATTCTGGAAACACCATATATTTT. Amino acids: CASSSINSGNTIYF.

The J gene is TRBJ2-5, the V gene TRBV4-1, with D perhaps TRBD2 (5 bases). Trimming left V 0 bases short and J 5 bases short, with 25 bases between. Germline CDR1 is MGHRA and CDR2 is YSYEKL. CDR3 length equals 19 residues. DNA of the CDR3: TGCGCCAGCAGCCAAGATCGGGCTAGCCCGAGCTTCGTTCGGGAGACCCAGTACTTC. This translates into CASSQDRASPSFVRETQYF.

V usage is TRBV6-5 and J usage is TRBJ2-1; 8 bases are a match to TRBD2. Trimming removed 5 bases from V and 4 bases from J; junction bases left unmatched: 7. The CDR3 is 15 amino acids. CDR1 MNHEY and CDR2 SVGAGI come from the germline V gene. The CDR3 spells CASSRSGGGYNEQFF. DNA for the CDR3: TGTGCCAGCAGTCGCAGCGGGGGAGGATACAATGAGCAGTTCTTC.

The chain is built from TRBV2 and TRBJ1-5, with a weak D call TRBD1 (5 bases). Germline V lookup: CDR1 SNHLY, CDR2 FYNNEI. Trimming left V 5 bases short and J 6 bases short, with 17 bases between. This CDR3 contains 15 residues. Here the CDR3 reads CASSPDSGGSQPQHF. CDR3 sequence (DNA): TGTGCCAGCAGTCCAGACTCCGGGGGGTCTCAGCCCCAGCATTTT.

This clone was found once. This sequence joins TRBV9 and TRBJ2-1, with TRBD2 matching over 15 bases. V gave up 4 bases and J gave up 10 bases; unmatched junction bases: 6. CDR3 length: 15 amino acids. Germline CDR1 is SGDLS and CDR2 is YYNGEE. CDR3 nucleotide sequence: TGTGCCAGCAGCACGAGGACTAGCGGGGGGGACGAGCAGTTCTTC. Protein sequence: CASSTRTSGGDEQFF.

The chain links TRBV5-1 to TRBJ2-2, with TRBD2 matching over 7 bases. V shed 0 bases and J 1 base; nucleotides not matched to a gene: 3. This CDR3 is 16 amino acids long. Looked up from germline, CDR1 is SGHRS and CDR2 is YFSETQ. Here the CDR3 reads CASSLGVAGNTGELFF. The CDR3 DNA follows: TGCGCCAGCAGCTTGGGTGTAGCGGGGAACACCGGGGAGCTGTTTTTT.

The CDR3 here is CASSFGTGVGQPQHF. For the CDR3, the DNA is TGTGCCAGCAGCTTCGGGACAGGGGTGGGCCAGCCCCAGCATTTT. This chain uses TRBV13 with TRBJ1-5; TRBD1 matches 10 bases. The CDR3 has 15 residues. The V gene end was trimmed by 3 bases and the J gene end by 7 bases; junction bases not matched to a gene: 6. Germline V CDR1 and CDR2: PRHDT, FYEKMQ (reference sequence).

The chain uses TRBV18 and TRBJ2-7, with D possibly TRBD2 on 5 matching bases. Trimming removed 1 base from V and 2 bases from J, with 9 bases in between. Germline V gives CDR1 KGHSH, CDR2 LQKENI. The CDR3 consists of 14 residues. CDR3 DNA sequence: TGTGCCAGCTCACCACGGACCGGGACCTACGAGCAGTACTTC. This encodes CASSPRTGTYEQYF. Complete variable domain (other parts from reference TRBV18 and TRBJ2-7): NAGVMQNPRHLVRRRGQEARLRCSPMKGHSHVYWYRQLPEEGLKFMVYLQKENIIDESGMPKERFSAEFPKEGPSILRIQQVVRGDSAAYFCASSPRTGTYEQYFGPGTRLTVT.

In DNA form, the CDR3 reads TGTGCCAGCAGTGACGGGACTAGCGGGGGGGCTTGGGCAGATACGCAGTATTTT. Encoded protein: CASSDGTSGGAWADTQYF. V gene TRBV2 combines with J gene TRBJ2-3, with TRBD2 matching over 16 bases. V gave up 3 bases and J gave up 4 bases; unmatched junction bases: 7. Germline values: CDR1 SNHLY, CDR2 FYNNEI. The CDR3 sequence is 18 residues long.

The chain links TRBV11-2 to TRBJ1-2, with no clear D. The CDR3 runs to 12 residues. V was trimmed by 8 bases and J by 8 bases, leaving 15 bases between them. Germline values: CDR1 SGHAT, CDR2 FQNNGV. The CDR3 DNA is TGTGCCAGCTGGGCCAGGACGGGGGGCTACACCTTC. Translating gives CASWARTGGYTF.

This clone was counted between two and nine times. J is TRBJ1-1 and V is TRBV11-2; D is perhaps TRBD1 (6 bases). The germline V and J ends were trimmed by 1 base and 8 bases, with 20 bases remaining between them. This CDR3 is built from 16 residues. Germline-derived CDR1 and CDR2 are SGHAT and FQNNGV. The CDR3 sequence is CASSLAFGPGVPEAFF. CDR3 in DNA: TGTGCCAGCAGCTTAGCCTTCGGCCCAGGGGTCCCGGAAGCTTTCTTT.

The rearrangement joins TRBV5-6 to TRBJ2-7; 8 positions agree with TRBD2. The CDR3 is 14 residues long. Germline V CDR1 and CDR2: SGHDT, YYEEEE. V dropped 6 bases and J dropped 4; count of bases not matched to a gene: 9. For the CDR3, the DNA is TGTGCCAGCACCACCCCGGGGGGGACTTACGAGCAGTACTTC. Its translation is CASTTPGGTYEQYF.

This chain joins TRBV5-6 and TRBJ2-7, with TRBD1 matching over 8 bases. The trim removed 4 bases at V and 5 bases at J, leaving 8 bases unmatched. From germline, CDR1 is SGHDT and CDR2 YYEEEE. CDR3 length: 14 residues. The CDR3 is CASSILRTGNEQYF. The CDR3, as DNA: TGTGCCAGCAGCATACTAAGGACAGGGAACGAGCAGTACTTC.

This clone was seen once. The chain has TRBV12-5 and TRBJ2-5; a weak D match, TRBD2 (5 bases). This CDR3 has 14 amino acids. Germline CDR1 reads LGHNT; CDR2 reads FRNRAP. Deletions cut 7 bases from V and 0 bases from J, with 12 bases between. CDR3 nucleotides: TGTGCTAGTGAGGGAGTACCCAACCAAGAGACCCAGTACTTC. Translating it yields CASEGVPNQETQYF.

The chain recombines TRBV11-2 with TRBJ2-7, with TRBD2 matching 8 bases. This CDR3 region has 14 residues. Germline-derived CDR1 and CDR2 are SGHAT and FQNNGV. The trim removed 1 base at V and 3 bases at J, leaving 2 bases unmatched. CDR3 in amino acids: CASSLAGGLYEQYF. CDR3 bases: TGTGCCAGCAGCTTAGCGGGGGGGCTCTACGAGCAGTACTTC.

V gene TRBV2 combines with J gene TRBJ1-2; 8 bases fit TRBD1. Germline V gene data show CDR1 as SNHLY and CDR2 as FYNNEI. This CDR3 spans 14 amino acids. The junction had 11 bases not matched to a gene; V was cut back by 7 bases and J by 7 bases. CDR3 coding DNA: TGTGCCAGCACCGAGGGTGACAGGGGAATTGGCTACACCTTC. This sequence encodes CASTEGDRGIGYTF.

J is TRBJ1-4 and V is TRBV6-5, with 8 bases matching TRBD1. Germline CDR1 reads MNHEY; CDR2 reads SVGAGI. There are 14 residues in the CDR3. The J segment lost 8 bases and the V segment lost 5 bases, leaving 7 bases of the junction unmatched. The CDR3: CASSNTGGGEKLFF. DNA of the CDR3: TGTGCCAGCAGTAATACAGGGGGTGGCGAAAAACTGTTTTTT.